The rows below give T cell receptor beta chains drawn from one sample of a study of blood T cell repertoires in COVID-19. The assay was immunoSEQ multiplex PCR, and TCRdb's table has in-frame clones only and misses some. The repertoire holds some 200,000 clones, with about 84% as singletons. Sequencing used peripheral blood. The receptors were sampled from a woman of 80 years or more with COVID-19, enrolled during active disease. Each CDR3 is given with its conserved first and last residue. Each record gives: D gene, J gene, CDR3 length, V gene, clone size, CDR3 protein, CDR3 DNA. D genes are given only for firm matches. A row's size may be missing; if present it is once, few, many or a size class.

>.|TRBJ2-5|14|TRBV2|.
CASSERTTMETQYF
TGTGCCAGCAGTGAGCGTACTACCATGGAGACCCAGTACTTC
>TRBD1|TRBJ2-2|15|TRBV5-1|.
CASSLGSTGAGELFF
TGCGCCAGCAGCTTGGGGTCGACAGGGGCCGGGGAGCTGTTTTTT
>.|TRBJ1-4|11|TRBV5-6|.
CASSLEGLLFF
TGTGCCAGCAGCTTGGAGGGACTACTGTTTTTT
>.|TRBJ2-6|17|TRBV5-1|.
CASSSGPAGSGANVLTF
TGCGCCAGCAGCTCTGGGCCGGCAGGGTCTGGGGCCAACGTCCTGACTTTC
>.|TRBJ2-3|14|TRBV5-1|few
CASRLASETDTQYF
TGCGCCAGCAGGTTGGCTAGCGAAACAGATACGCAGTATTTT
>TRBD1|TRBJ1-5|14|TRBV15|.
CATSRDPRTGLQHF
TGTGCCACCAGCAGAGATCCCCGGACAGGGCTCCAGCATTTT
>.|TRBJ1-1|14|TRBV5-6|.
CASSLNDRPVEAFF
TGTGCCAGCAGCCTAAATGACAGGCCCGTTGAAGCTTTCTTT
>.|TRBJ2-7|14|TRBV6-5|.
CASSPRVGSYEQYF
TGTGCCAGCAGTCCCCGGGTCGGCTCCTACGAGCAGTACTTC
>TRBD1|TRBJ1-4|15|TRBV19|.
CASSHRGIVNEKLFF
TGTGCCAGTAGTCACAGGGGGATAGTTAATGAAAAACTGTTTTTT
>TRBD2|TRBJ2-1|17|TRBV18|.
CASSPTGSGSSYNEQFF
TGTGCCAGCTCCCCCACGGGTAGCGGGAGCTCATACAATGAGCAGTTCTTC
>.|TRBJ2-5|15|TRBV5-1|.
CASSFGVVGQETQYF
TGCGCCAGCAGCTTCGGGGTAGTAGGACAAGAGACCCAGTACTTC
>.|TRBJ1-1|15|TRBV7-9|.
CASSSQGAPTTEAFF
TGTGCCAGCAGCTCCCAAGGGGCTCCGACCACTGAAGCTTTCTTT
>TRBD1|TRBJ1-2|17|TRBV19|.
CASRRGSSGTGKNGYTF
TGTGCCAGTCGCAGAGGGTCATCCGGGACAGGGAAGAATGGCTACACCTTC
>.|TRBJ2-3|12|TRBV11-2|.
CASSTFTDTQYF
TGTGCCAGCAGCACTTTCACAGATACGCAGTATTTT
>.|TRBJ1-2|18|TRBV24-1|.
CATSDFVITNRTNYGYTF
TGTGCCACCAGTGACTTTGTAATAACGAACAGGACTAACTATGGCTACACCTTC
>.|TRBJ1-4|14|TRBV12-5|.
CASGLLATNEKLFF
TGTGCTAGTGGTTTGCTTGCAACTAATGAAAAACTGTTTTTT
>.|TRBJ2-5|15|TRBV7-2|.
CASSPWRGPQETQYF
TGTGCCAGCAGCCCGTGGCGGGGGCCTCAAGAGACCCAGTACTTC
>.|TRBJ1-5|13|TRBV6-1|.
CASSEARGQPQHF
TGTGCCAGCAGTGAAGCGCGGGGTCAGCCCCAGCATTTT
>.|TRBJ1-4|15|TRBV14|.
CASSLSGGRNEKLFF
TGTGCCAGCAGCCTCTCCGGCGGCCGTAATGAAAAACTGTTTTTT
>TRBD1|TRBJ1-1|14|TRBV5-1|.
CASSLAGQGKKAFF
TGCGCCAGCAGCCTCGCGGGACAGGGCAAGAAAGCTTTCTTT
>.|TRBJ2-5|16|TRBV4-1|once
CASSQAGIRTRETQYF
TGCGCCAGCAGCCAAGCAGGGATACGCACTCGAGAGACCCAGTACTTC
>.|TRBJ2-5|15|TRBV5-1|.
CASSLAPHRVETQYF
TGTGCCAGCAGCTTGGCCCCGCACAGGGTTGAGACCCAGTACTTC